This TCR beta chain is drawn from a study of blood T cell repertoires in COVID-19. Study at large: Collection of acute and convalescent COVID-19 samples took place in the United States, Italy and Spain. From T cells, B-cell-depleted T cells, or PBMCs came the material, which was cDNA or gDNA.

This clone was counted between two and nine times. Patients at the Seattle site were enrolled during active infection and followed longitudinally. V lost 4 bases, J lost 1 base, and 12 bases lay in between. Per the germline V gene, CDR1 is SGHRS and CDR2 is YFSETQ. The CDR3 is made up of 16 amino acids. Profiled with immunoSEQ multiplex PCR; TCRdb holds only in-frame clones, not every one. Of 85,000 to 100,000 clones listed, around 90% are singletons. The V and J genes are TRBV5-1 and TRBJ1-6; TRBD1 might be the D (5 bases). This clonotype originated in a man in his fifties with COVID-19, enrolled during active disease. The sample consisted of peripheral blood. The CDR3 loop is CASSSMGGSYNSPLHF. CDR3 bases: TGCGCCAGCAGCAGCATGGGGGGGTCCTATAATTCACCCCTCCACTTT. Together with reference TRBV5-1 and TRBJ1-6, the CDR3 gives the full variable domain: KAGVTQTPRYLIKTRGQQVTLSCSPISGHRSVSWYQQTPGQGLQFLFEYFSETQRNKGNFPGRFSGRQFSNSRSEMNVSTLELGDSALYLCASSSMGGSYNSPLHFGNGTRLTVT.